This TCR beta chain was captured in a study of blood T cell repertoires in COVID-19. In the authors' workflow: Scientists estimated how many nucleated cells there were by amplifying reference gene primers. Measured with immunoSEQ multiplex PCR; TCRdb has only the in-frame clones, and not every one. V and J calls and clone size follow that table, whereas D and trimming were derived from the DNA. Of roughly 260,000 clones in the sample, about 88% were seen once. The CDR3 contains 16 residues. V shed 0 bases, J shed 1 base, and the junction held 4 bases outside the gene matches. The germline V gene has CDR1 LGHNA and CDR2 YNFKEQ.

Sequenced: peripheral blood. The origin of this receptor is a man between 60 and 70 years old who had recovered from COVID-19. This chain joins TRBV4-2 and TRBJ1-2; 8 bases agree with TRBD1. The DNA for the CDR3 is TGTGCCAGCAGCCAAGACGCAGGGGGCGGTAACTATGGCTACACCTTC. It specifies CASSQDAGGGNYGYTF.